This TCR beta chain was sequenced during a study of T-cell memory formation after mild COVID-19 (dated by TCRdb to the early 2020s). In the study overall: Most TCR sequence clusters were specific to one of the two donors. In a couple of donors, T-cell clones that expanded and contracted after mild COVID-19 were tracked by sequencing TCRalpha and TCRbeta repertoires over time. The cohort comprised two young, previously healthy adult volunteers, one female and one male.

The investigation overall reported the following: Contracting CD4+ clones appeared mostly in the CM and EM memory subsets, whereas CD8+ clones were enriched in EMRA. The detection of some responding clones in pre-infection memory suggests that pre-existing cross-reactive memory T cells joined the SARS-CoV-2 response. The study included only a couple of mild cases, and larger cohorts that include severe cases with pre-infection samples were judged to be necessary. SARS-CoV-2 specificity was not confirmed for the second-wave clones peaking on day 37. Clones that contracted from day 15 to 85 showed balanced CD4/CD8 phenotypes, whereas a second wave of clones that expanded from day 15 to 37 leaned towards CD4+.

The CDR3 has 13 amino acids, counting the end cysteine and phenylalanine. Only the CDR3 region is kept as DNA, spanning 39 bases read in frame from base 1. CDR1 is given as SEHNR and CDR2 as FQNEAQ, both from the germline V gene (reference sequence). V is clipped by 7 bases and J by 0 bases, and the sequence between their germline boundaries is 9 bases long. Ficoll-Paque density gradient centrifugation was used to isolate PBMCs. Sequencing used an Illumina NovaSeq 6000. Using 5'RACE with constant-segment primers, TCRalpha and TCRbeta cDNA libraries were constructed, with sample barcodes and unique molecular identifiers added in the process. Trizol reagent was used to extract RNA from every sample. Amplification of the libraries took two PCR steps, and the second step added a second sample barcode plus Illumina TruSeq adapters. Sequencing of libraries was performed on an Illumina NovaSeq with 2 x 150 bp paired-end reads. For the original study's pipeline: Reads were demultiplexed and collapsed into UMI-guided consensus sequences with migec v1.2.7. Using mixcr v2.1.11, UMI consensuses were aligned to TRA and TRB V and J templates and then assembled into clonotypes. Clonotypes were classified as expanded or contracted when called significant by both edgeR and NoisET, with noise models trained on biological replicates. For edgeR calls, the thresholds were a false discovery rate-adjusted p below 0.01 and a log2 fold-change of 1. As an exploratory analysis of dynamics, max-normalized trajectories of the 1000 most abundant clonotypes were examined by PCA with hierarchical clustering. Separately sequenced CD4+ and CD8+ repertoires were used to assign the CD4 or CD8 phenotype of responding clones. The public reads were reprocessed in TCRdb via fastp at Q25 and MiXCR, keeping in-frame beta chains. Identical CDR3 proteins give one entry, which carries the most common genes and DNA. The V and J calls shown here were made by TCRdb, not taken from the authors' results. The sample records fewer than 200,000 distinct CDR3 sequences, under 15% of which are singletons. The ten biggest clones cover more than 3% of the sample.

Of note for this clonotype: Its binding antigen is unknown. Within one base of it there is no much larger clone, and no base qualities were kept.

Recombination connected TRBV7-9 to TRBJ1-1, with no D gene named confidently. The sample comprised PBMCs or a T cell subset sorted from them (not recorded which). The TCR was taken from a man in his late teens or twenties who had mild COVID-19 (a few samples of this study predate the infection). The sample titles of this study are shuffled in the database, so cell type and time point are left out; the donor was told from shared clones. The CDR3: CASTGQLNTEAFF. The nucleotide sequence reads as follows: TGTGCCAGCACGGGTCAGCTGAACACTGAAGCTTTCTTT.